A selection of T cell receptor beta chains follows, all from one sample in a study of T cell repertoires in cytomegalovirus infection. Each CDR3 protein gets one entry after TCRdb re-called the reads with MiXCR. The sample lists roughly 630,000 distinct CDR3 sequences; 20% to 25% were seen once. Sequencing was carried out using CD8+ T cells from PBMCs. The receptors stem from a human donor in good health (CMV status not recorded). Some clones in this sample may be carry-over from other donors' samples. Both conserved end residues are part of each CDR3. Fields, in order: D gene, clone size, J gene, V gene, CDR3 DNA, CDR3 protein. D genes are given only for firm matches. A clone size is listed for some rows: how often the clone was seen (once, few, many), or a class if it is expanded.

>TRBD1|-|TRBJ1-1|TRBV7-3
TGTGCCACCCCCAGGACAGGGGCAGAAGCTTTCTTT
CATPRTGAEAFF
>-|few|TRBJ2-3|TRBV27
TGTGCCTCCCAGGGGGGCCTAGATACGCAGTATTTT
CASQGGLDTQYF
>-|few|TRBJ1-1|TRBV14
TGTGCCAGCAGCCAAGATGCCCCAGGGCGTTTGGACACTGAAGCTTTCTTT
CASSQDAPGRLDTEAFF
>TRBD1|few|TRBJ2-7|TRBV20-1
TGCAGTGCAGAATGGACAGGGGCGAGCTCCTACGAGCAGTACTTC
CSAEWTGASSYEQYF
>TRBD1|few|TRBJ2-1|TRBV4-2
TGTGCCAGCAGCCCAACTGACAGGGGCGGTGAGCAGTTCTTC
CASSPTDRGGEQFF
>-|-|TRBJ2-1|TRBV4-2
TGTGCCAGCAGCCAAGGACAGAGGGAGCAGTTCTTC
CASSQGQREQFF
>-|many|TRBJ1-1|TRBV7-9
TGTGCCAGCAGCTCCGATAAGGACGGGCACACTGAAGCTTTCTTT
CASSSDKDGHTEAFF
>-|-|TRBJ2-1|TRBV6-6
TGTGCCAGCAGCTCATTAGAAGTACGGCCCAATGAGCAGTTCTTC
CASSSLEVRPNEQFF
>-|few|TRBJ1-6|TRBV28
TGTGCCAGCAGTTCCTTCGGCGGACCACCCCTCCACTTT
CASSSFGGPPLHF
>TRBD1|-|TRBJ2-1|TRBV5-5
TGTGCCAGTAGTTTACAGGGGAGCAATGAGCAGTTCTTC
CASSLQGSNEQFF
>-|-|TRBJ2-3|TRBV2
TGTGCCAACAGTGACCTGCAGGGCACAGATATGCAGTATTTT
CANSDLQGTDMQYF
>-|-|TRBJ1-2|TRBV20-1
TGCAGTGCTAGGGACAGAGGGTTCCTGACTGACTATGGCTACACCTTC
CSARDRGFLTDYGYTF
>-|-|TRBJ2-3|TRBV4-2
TGTGCCAGCAGCCAAGATCGCGCCAGGGGAACAGATACGCAGTATTTT
CASSQDRARGTDTQYF
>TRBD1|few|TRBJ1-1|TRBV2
TGTGCCAGCAGATTACCCGGGACAGGGTCTGAAGCTTTCTTT
CASRLPGTGSEAFF
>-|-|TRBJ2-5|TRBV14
TGTGCAAGCAGCCTCAGACGAGGGAACCAAGAGACCCGGTACTTC
CASSLRRGNQETRYF
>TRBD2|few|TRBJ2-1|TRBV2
TGTGCCAGCGTCGGGACTAGCGTTAGCTCCTACAATGAGCAGTTCTTC
CASVGTSVSSYNEQFF
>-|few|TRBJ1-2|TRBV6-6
TGTGCCAGCAGTTACTCGGAGGGAGAGAACTATGGCTACACCTTC
CASSYSEGENYGYTF
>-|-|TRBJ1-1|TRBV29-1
TGCAGCGTGACGACACAGGGATCCACTGAAGCTTTCTTT
CSVTTQGSTEAFF
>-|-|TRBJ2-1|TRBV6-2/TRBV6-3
TGTGCCAGTCTACGACCCATGGGCACCAATGAGCAGTTCTTC
CASLRPMGTNEQFF
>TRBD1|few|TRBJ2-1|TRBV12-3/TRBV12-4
TGTGCCAGCAGTGCGTTAAGACAGGGGCGACACAATGAGCAGTTCTTC
CASSALRQGRHNEQFF
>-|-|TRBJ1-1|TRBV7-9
TGTGCCAGCAGCTTTGAAGGGGGTCCTGAAGCTTTCTTT
CASSFEGGPEAFF
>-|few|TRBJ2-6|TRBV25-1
TGTGCCAGCAGTGAATTTTACAAGGGGACACCTCAGGGACACTCTGGGGCCAACGTCCTGACTTTC
CASSEFYKGTPQGHSGANVLTF
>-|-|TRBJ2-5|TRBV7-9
TGTGCCAGCAGCTACCCAAGGACAGCGGAGACCCAGTACTTC
CASSYPRTAETQYF
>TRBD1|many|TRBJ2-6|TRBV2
TGTGCCACCATCTCATCCGGCTCGGGACAGGGGGCGCCTGGGGCCAACGTCCTGACTTTC
CATISSGSGQGAPGANVLTF
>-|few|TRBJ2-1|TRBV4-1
TGCGCCAGCAGCCAACAGGGATTCTCCTACAATGAGCAGTTCTTC
CASSQQGFSYNEQFF
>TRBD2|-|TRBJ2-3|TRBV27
TGTGCCAGCAGTCATAGGACTAGCGGGGCAGATACGCAGTATTTT
CASSHRTSGADTQYF
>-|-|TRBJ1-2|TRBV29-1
TGCAGCGTTAGACCCCCGGGGCATCTTAACTATGGCTACACCTTC
CSVRPPGHLNYGYTF
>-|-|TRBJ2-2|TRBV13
TGTGCCAGCACCTGGGGGGCCAGCGGGGAGCTGTTTTTT
CASTWGASGELFF
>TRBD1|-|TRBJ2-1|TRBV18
TGTGCCAGCTCACCACCGGTACAGGGGGCTGGTGAGCAGTTCTTC
CASSPPVQGAGEQFF
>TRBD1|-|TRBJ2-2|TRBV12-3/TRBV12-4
TGTGCCAGCAGTGGGACAGCAGGGAGCACCGGGGAGCTGTTTTTT
CASSGTAGSTGELFF
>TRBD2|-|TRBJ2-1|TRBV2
TGTGCCAGCAGTGATGGCGCGGGGGACCTTTACAATGAGCAGTTCTTC
CASSDGAGDLYNEQFF
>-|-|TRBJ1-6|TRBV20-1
TGCAGTGCTAGAGATCTCCACAGGGCAGGGTCACCCCTCCACTTT
CSARDLHRAGSPLHF
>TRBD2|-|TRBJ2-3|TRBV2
TGTGCCAGCAGTGAACCGAGCGGGGGGGGTTCAGATACGCAGTATTTT
CASSEPSGGGSDTQYF
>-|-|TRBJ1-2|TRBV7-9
TGTGCCAGCAGTAATGCTAACTATGGCTACACCTTC
CASSNANYGYTF
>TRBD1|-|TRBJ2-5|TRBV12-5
TGTGCTAGTGCCCCGGGACAGCACCTCCAAGAGACCCAGTACTTC
CASAPGQHLQETQYF
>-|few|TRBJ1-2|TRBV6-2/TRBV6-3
TGTGCCAGCAGTTACTCAAGAGTCGGGGACTATGGCTACACCTTC
CASSYSRVGDYGYTF
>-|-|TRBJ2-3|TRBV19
TGTGCCAGTAGTATTCATGGGATCGGCACAGATACGCAGTATTTT
CASSIHGIGTDTQYF
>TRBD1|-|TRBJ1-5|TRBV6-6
TGTGCCAGCAGCGCGGACAGGGGAAGCAATCAGCCCCAGCATTTT
CASSADRGSNQPQHF
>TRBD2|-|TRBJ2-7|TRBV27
TGTGCCAACAGTCCGGGGGGGGCCCTCTGGGAGCAGTACTTC
CANSPGGALWEQYF
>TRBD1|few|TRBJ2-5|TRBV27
TGTGCCAGCAGACGGGACAGGAGGGAGACCCAGTACTTC
CASRRDRRETQYF
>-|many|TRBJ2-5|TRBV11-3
TGTGCCAGCTCCGCCCGTTCGGGGGCAGAGACCCAGTACTTC
CASSARSGAETQYF
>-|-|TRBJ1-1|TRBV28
TGTGCCAGCATGCTAGGGGCGACTGAAGCTTTCTTT
CASMLGATEAFF
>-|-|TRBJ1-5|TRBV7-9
TGTGCCAGCACGAAGGGTGGGGGGCAACAGCCCCAGCATTTT
CASTKGGGQQPQHF
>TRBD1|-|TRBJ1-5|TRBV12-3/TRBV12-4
TGTGCCAGCAGTTTGGGTTCAGGGGGCGGTCTTGGCAATCAGCCCCAGCATTTT
CASSLGSGGGLGNQPQHF
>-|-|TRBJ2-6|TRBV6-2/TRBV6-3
TGTGCCAGCACCCCCGGGGCTGGAGTGGCCAACGTCCTGACTTTC
CASTPGAGVANVLTF
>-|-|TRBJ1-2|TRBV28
TGTGCCAGCAGTTTAGAACTGACTCCTCTTAACTATGGCTACACCTTC
CASSLELTPLNYGYTF
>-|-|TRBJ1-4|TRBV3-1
TGTGCCAGCAGCCCCCCAGGAGAAAAACTGTTTTTT
CASSPPGEKLFF